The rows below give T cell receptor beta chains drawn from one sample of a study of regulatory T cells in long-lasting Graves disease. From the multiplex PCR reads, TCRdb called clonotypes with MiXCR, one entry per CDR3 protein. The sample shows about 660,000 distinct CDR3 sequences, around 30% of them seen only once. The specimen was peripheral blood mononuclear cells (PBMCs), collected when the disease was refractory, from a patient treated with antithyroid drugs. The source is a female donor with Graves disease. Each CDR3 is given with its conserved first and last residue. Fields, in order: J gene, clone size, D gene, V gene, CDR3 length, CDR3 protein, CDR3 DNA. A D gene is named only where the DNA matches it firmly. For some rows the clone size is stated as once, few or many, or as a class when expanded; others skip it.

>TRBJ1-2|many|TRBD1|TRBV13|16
CASSARDRSSLYGYTF
TGTGCCAGCAGCGCACGGGACAGATCCTCTCTTTATGGCTACACCTTC
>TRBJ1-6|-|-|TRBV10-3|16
CAISDPRDFGNSPLHF
TGTGCCATCAGTGACCCCAGGGACTTTGGTAATTCACCCCTCCACTTT
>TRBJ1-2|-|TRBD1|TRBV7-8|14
CASSPRTGYGGYTF
TGTGCCAGCAGCCCCCGGACAGGGTATGGTGGCTACACCTTC
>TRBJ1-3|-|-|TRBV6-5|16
CASSYGSGISGNTIYF
TGTGCCAGCAGTTACGGTTCCGGCATCTCTGGAAACACCATATATTTT
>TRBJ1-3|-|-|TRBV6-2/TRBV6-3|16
CASSEASFISGNTIYF
TGTGCCAGCAGTGAAGCATCATTTATCTCTGGAAACACCATATATTTT
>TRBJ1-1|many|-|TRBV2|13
CASRRGPNTEAFF
TGTGCCAGCAGACGTGGGCCGAACACTGAAGCTTTCTTT
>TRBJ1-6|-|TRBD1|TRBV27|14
CASSYGTDNSPLHF
TGTGCCAGCAGTTATGGGACAGATAATTCACCCCTCCACTTT
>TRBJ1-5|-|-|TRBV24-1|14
CATSDGGSNQPQHF
TGTGCCACCAGTGATGGGGGAAGCAATCAGCCCCAGCATTTT
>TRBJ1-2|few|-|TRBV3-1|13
CASSQSPNYGYTF
TGTGCCAGCAGCCAATCGCCAAACTATGGCTACACCTTC
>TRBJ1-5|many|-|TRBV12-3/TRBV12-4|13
CASSPGPNQPQHF
TGTGCCAGCAGTCCGGGGCCCAATCAGCCCCAGCATTTT
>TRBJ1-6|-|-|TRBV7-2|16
CASSLETRGINSPLHF
TGTGCCAGCAGCTTAGAGACCCGGGGGATAAATTCACCCCTCCACTTT
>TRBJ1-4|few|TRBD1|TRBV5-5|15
CASSFVTGAREKLFF
TGTGCCAGCAGTTTCGTGACAGGGGCGAGGGAAAAACTGTTTTTT
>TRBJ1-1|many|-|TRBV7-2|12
CASSSVGTEAFF
TGTGCCAGCAGCTCAGTGGGTACCGAAGCTTTCTTT
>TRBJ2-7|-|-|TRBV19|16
CASSIEGGGRSYEQYF
TGTGCCAGTAGTATAGAAGGGGGAGGCCGCTCCTACGAGCAGTACTTC
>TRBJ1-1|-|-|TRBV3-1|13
CASSSPRGAEAFF
TGTGCCAGCAGCTCCCCCCGGGGCGCTGAAGCTTTCTTT
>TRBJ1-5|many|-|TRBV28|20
CASSPWTAKLTRNSNQPQHF
TGTGCCAGCAGTCCATGGACAGCGAAACTAACCCGCAATAGCAATCAGCCCCAGCATTTT
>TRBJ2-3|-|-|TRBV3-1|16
CASSQDVGSTTDTQYF
TGTGCCAGCAGCCAAGATGTAGGTAGTACAACAGATACGCAGTATTTT
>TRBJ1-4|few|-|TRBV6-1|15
CASSLSGSTNEKLFF
TGTGCCAGCAGTCTCTCAGGCTCAACTAATGAAAAACTGTTTTTT
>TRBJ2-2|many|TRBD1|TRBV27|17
CASSLDRDRGNTGELFF
TGTGCCAGCAGTTTAGACCGGGACAGGGGGAACACCGGGGAGCTGTTTTTT
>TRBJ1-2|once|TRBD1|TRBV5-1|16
CASSLDTGGIGYGYTF
TGCGCCAGCAGCTTGGATACAGGGGGCATCGGCTATGGCTACACCTTC
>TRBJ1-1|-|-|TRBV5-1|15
CASSPGGGKITEAFF
TGCGCCAGCAGCCCGGGGGGGGGGAAGATCACTGAAGCTTTCTTT
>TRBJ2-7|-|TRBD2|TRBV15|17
CATSRDLSSGSPYEQYF
TGTGCCACCAGCAGAGATCTTTCGAGCGGGAGCCCCTACGAGCAGTACTTC
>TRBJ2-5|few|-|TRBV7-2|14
CASSPGAVRETQYF
TGTGCCAGCAGCCCGGGGGCGGTGAGAGAGACCCAGTACTTC
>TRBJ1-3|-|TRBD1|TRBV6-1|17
CASSETWQGASGNTIYF
TGTGCCAGCAGTGAAACCTGGCAGGGGGCCTCTGGAAACACCATATATTTT
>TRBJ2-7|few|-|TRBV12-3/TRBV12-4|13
CASRMEGLYEQYF
TGTGCCAGCAGAATGGAGGGATTATACGAGCAGTACTTC
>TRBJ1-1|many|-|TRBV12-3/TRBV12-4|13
CASSLRGRGIAFF
TGTGCCAGCAGTTTACGGGGGCGCGGTATAGCTTTCTTT
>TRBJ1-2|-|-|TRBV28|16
CASSFQGRTSLGGYTF
TGTGCCAGCAGTTTCCAGGGGCGAACCTCCCTGGGAGGCTACACCTTC
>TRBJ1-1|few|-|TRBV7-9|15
CASRITGTMNTEAFF
TGTGCCAGCAGAATAACCGGGACAATGAACACTGAAGCTTTCTTT
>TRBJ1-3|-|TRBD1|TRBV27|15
CASRRDRPSGNTIYF
TGTGCCAGCAGAAGGGACAGGCCCTCTGGAAACACCATATATTTT
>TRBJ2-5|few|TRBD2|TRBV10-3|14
CAISGGGFQETQYF
TGTGCCATCAGTGGGGGAGGGTTCCAGGAGACCCAGTACTTC